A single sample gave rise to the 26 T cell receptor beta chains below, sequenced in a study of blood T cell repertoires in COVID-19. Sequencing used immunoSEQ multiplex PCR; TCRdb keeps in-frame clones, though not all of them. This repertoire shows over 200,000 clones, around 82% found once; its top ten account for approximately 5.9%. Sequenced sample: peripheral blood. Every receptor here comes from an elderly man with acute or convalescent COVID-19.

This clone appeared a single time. The CDR3 is CASSPRTASLNTEAFF. The CDR3 DNA follows: TGCGCCAGCAGCCCTCGGACAGCCTCTTTGAACACTGAAGCTTTCTTT. The rearrangement uses TRBV4-1 and TRBJ1-1, with D possibly TRBD1 on 6 matching bases. CDR1 MGHRA and CDR2 YSYEKL come from the germline V gene. The CDR3 is made up of 16 amino acids. Trimming left V 4 bases short and J 0 bases short, with 15 bases between.

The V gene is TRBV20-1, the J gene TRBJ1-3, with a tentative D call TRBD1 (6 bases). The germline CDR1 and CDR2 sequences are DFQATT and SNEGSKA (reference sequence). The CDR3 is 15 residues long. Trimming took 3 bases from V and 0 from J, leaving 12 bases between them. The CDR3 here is CSASQGLTSGNTIYF. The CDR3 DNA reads TGCAGTGCTAGTCAGGGGCTCACCTCTGGAAACACCATATATTTT.

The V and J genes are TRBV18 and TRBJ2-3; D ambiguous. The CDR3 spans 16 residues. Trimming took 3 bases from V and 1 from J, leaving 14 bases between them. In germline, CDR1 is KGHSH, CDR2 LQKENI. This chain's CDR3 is CASSPTSDRGTDTQYF. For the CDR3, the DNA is TGTGCCAGCTCACCTACGTCCGACCGGGGCACAGATACGCAGTATTTT.

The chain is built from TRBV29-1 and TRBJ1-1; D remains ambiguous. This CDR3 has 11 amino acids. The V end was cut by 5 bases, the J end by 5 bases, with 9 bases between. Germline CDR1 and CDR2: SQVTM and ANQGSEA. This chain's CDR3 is CSVPGGTEAFF. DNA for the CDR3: TGCAGCGTTCCAGGCGGGACTGAAGCTTTCTTT.

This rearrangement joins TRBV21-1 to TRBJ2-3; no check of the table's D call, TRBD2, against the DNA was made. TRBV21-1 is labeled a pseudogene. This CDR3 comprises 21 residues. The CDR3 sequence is CASSKKTSGEWGGIITDTQYF. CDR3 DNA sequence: TGTGCCAGCAGCAAAAAGACTAGCGGGGAGTGGGGAGGGATTATCACAGATACGCAGTATTTT.

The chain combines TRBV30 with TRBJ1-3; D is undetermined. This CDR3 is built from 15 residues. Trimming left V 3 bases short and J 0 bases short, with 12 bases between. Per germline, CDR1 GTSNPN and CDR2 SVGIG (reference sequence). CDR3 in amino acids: CAWRSDGYSGNTIYF. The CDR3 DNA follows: TGTGCCTGGAGGAGCGACGGCTACTCTGGAAACACCATATATTTT. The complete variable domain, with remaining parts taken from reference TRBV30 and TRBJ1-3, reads SQTIHQWPATLVQPVGSPLSLECTVEGTSNPNLYWYRQAAGRGLQLLFYSVGIGQISSEVPQNLSASRPQDRQFILSSKKLLLSDSGFYLCAWRSDGYSGNTIYFGEGSWLTVV.

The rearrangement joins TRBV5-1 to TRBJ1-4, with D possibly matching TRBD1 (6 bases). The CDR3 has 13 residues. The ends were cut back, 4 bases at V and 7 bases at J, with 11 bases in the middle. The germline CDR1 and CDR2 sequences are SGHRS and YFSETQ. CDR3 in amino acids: CASSIDRLEKLFF. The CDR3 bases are TGCGCCAGCAGCATCGACAGGCTTGAAAAACTGTTTTTT.

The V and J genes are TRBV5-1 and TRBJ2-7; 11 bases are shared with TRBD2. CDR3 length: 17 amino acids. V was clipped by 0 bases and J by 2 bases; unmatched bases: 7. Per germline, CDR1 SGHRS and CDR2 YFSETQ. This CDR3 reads CASSLASGGNKAYEQYF. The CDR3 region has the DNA TGCGCCAGCAGCTTGGCTAGCGGGGGGAATAAAGCCTACGAGCAGTACTTC.

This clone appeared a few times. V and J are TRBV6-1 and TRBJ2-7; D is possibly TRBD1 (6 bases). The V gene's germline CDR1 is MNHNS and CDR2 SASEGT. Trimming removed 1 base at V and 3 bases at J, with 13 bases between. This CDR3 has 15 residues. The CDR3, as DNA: TGTGCCAGCAGTGAAGTATCAGGGGAGCTCTACGAGCAGTACTTC. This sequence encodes CASSEVSGELYEQYF.

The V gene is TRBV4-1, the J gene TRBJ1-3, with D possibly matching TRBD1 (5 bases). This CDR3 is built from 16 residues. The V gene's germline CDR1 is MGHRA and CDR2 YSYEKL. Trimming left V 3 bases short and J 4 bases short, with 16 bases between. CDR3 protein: CASSHLEGAQGNTIYF. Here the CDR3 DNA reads TGCGCCAGCAGCCACCTCGAAGGGGCGCAGGGAAACACCATATATTTT.

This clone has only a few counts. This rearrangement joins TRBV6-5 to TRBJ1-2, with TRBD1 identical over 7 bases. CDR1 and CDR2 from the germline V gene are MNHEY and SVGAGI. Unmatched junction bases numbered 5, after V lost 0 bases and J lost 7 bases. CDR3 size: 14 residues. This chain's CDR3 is CASSYSTGTSGYTF. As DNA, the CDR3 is TGTGCCAGCAGTTACTCGACAGGGACTAGTGGCTACACCTTC.

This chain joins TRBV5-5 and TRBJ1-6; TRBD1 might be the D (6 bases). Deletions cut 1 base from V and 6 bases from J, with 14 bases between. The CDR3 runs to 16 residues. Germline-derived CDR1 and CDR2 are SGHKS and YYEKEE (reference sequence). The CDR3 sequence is CASSLTTGTTNSPLHF. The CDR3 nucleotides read TGTGCCAGCAGCTTGACCACAGGGACAACTAATTCACCCCTCCACTTT.

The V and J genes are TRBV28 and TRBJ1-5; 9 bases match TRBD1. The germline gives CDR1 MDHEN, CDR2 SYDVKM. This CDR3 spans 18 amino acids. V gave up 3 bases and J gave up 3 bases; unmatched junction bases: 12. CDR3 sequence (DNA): TGTGCCAGCAGTTTGGCCCCGAGGACAGGGGCTTTCAATCAGCCCCAGCATTTT. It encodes CASSLAPRTGAFNQPQHF. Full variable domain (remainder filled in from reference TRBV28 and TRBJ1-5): DVKVTQSSRYLVKRTGEKVFLECVQDMDHENMFWYRQDPGLGLRLIYFSYDVKMKEKGDIPEGYSVSREKKERFSLILESASTNQTSMYLCASSLAPRTGAFNQPQHFGDGTRLSIL.

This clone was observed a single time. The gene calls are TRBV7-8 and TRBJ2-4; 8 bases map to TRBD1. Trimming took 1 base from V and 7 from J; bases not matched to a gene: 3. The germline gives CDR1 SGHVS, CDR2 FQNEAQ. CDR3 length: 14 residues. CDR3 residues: CASSLGRGLNIQYF. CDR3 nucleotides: TGTGCCAGCAGCTTAGGCAGGGGGCTGAACATTCAGTACTTC.

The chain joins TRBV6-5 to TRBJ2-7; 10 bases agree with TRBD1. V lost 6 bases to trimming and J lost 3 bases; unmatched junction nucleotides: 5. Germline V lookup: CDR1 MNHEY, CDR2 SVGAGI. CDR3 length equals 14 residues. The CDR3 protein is CASRRQGAYYEQYF. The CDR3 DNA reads TGTGCCAGCAGGCGACAGGGGGCATACTACGAGCAGTACTTC.

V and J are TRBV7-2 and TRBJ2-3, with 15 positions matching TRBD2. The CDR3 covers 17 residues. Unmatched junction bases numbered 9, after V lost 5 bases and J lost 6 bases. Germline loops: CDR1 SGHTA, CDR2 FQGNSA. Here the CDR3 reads CASSLRTSGGASDTQYF. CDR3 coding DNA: TGTGCCAGCAGCCTACGGACTAGCGGGGGGGCCTCGGATACGCAGTATTTT.

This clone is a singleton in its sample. The CDR3: CASSLDRGLSGNTIYF. CDR3 nucleotide sequence: TGTGCCAGCAGTCTGGACAGGGGCCTCTCTGGAAACACCATATATTTT. The chain links TRBV11-2 to TRBJ1-3; 9 nucleotides match TRBD1. The germline V gene has CDR1 SGHAT and CDR2 FQNNGV. V dropped 6 bases and J dropped 0; count of bases not matched to a gene: 6. This CDR3 spans 16 amino acids.

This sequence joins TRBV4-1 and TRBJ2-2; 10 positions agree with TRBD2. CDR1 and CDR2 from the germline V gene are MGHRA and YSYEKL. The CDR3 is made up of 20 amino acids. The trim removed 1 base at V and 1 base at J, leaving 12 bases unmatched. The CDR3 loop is CASSQGLVASGGQNTGELFF. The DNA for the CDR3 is TGCGCCAGCAGCCAAGGGTTAGTGGCTAGCGGGGGCCAGAACACCGGGGAGCTGTTTTTT.

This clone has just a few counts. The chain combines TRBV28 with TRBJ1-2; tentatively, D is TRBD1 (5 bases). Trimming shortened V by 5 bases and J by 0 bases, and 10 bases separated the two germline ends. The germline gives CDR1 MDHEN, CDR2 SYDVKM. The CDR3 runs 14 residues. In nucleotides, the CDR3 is TGTGCCAGCAGTGGAGACAGAGCTAACTATGGCTACACCTTC. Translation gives CASSGDRANYGYTF.

The CDR3 DNA reads TGTGCCATCAGTGAGTCCCCTACAGGGTATGGCTACACCTTC. The encoded protein is CAISESPTGYGYTF. V and J are TRBV10-3 and TRBJ1-2, with a possible D match to TRBD1 (6 bases). Germline V lookup: CDR1 ENHRY, CDR2 SYGVKD. The CDR3 consists of 14 residues. V was clipped by 0 bases and J by 5 bases, with 10 bases between them.

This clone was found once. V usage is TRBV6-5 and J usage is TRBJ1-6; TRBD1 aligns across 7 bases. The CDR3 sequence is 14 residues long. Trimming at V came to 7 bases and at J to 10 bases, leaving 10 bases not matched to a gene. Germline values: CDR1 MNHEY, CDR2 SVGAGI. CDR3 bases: TGTGCCAGCAAACAACAGGGGCAGCGATCACCCCTCCACTTT. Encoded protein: CASKQQGQRSPLHF.

CDR3 sequence: CASRPTPGLAGVSPNEQFF. Here the CDR3 DNA reads TGTGCCAGCAGACCCACGCCGGGACTAGCGGGAGTTAGCCCCAATGAGCAGTTCTTC. V usage is TRBV27 and J usage is TRBJ2-1; 14 bases align to TRBD2. The length of the CDR3 is 19 residues. Trimming at V came to 6 bases and at J to 6 bases, leaving 16 bases not matched to a gene. CDR1 MNHEY and CDR2 SMNVEV come from the germline V gene (reference sequence).

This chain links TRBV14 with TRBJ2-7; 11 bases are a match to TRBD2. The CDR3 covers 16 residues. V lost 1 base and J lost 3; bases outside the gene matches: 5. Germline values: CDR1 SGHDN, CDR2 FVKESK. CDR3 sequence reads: CASSQGTSGGFYEQYF. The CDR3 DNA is TGTGCCAGCAGCCAAGGAACTAGCGGGGGTTTCTACGAGCAGTACTTC.

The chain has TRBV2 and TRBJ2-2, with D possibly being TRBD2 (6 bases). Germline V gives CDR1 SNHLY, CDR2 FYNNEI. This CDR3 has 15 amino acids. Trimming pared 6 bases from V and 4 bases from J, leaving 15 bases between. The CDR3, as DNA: TGTGCCAGCAGCACCGGGGGTTTGAGCACCGGGGAGCTGTTTTTT. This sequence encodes CASSTGGLSTGELFF.

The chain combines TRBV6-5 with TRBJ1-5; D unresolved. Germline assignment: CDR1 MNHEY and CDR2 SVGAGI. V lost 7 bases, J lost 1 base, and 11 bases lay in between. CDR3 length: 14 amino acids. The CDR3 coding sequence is TGTGCCAGCACCGGGAGGTACAGCAATCAGCCCCAGCATTTT. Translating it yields CASTGRYSNQPQHF.

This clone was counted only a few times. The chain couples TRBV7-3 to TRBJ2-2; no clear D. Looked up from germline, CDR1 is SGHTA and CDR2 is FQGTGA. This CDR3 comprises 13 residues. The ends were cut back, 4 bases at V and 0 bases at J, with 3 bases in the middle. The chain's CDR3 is CASSSTNTGELFF. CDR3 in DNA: TGTGCCAGCAGCTCCACGAACACCGGGGAGCTGTTTTTT.